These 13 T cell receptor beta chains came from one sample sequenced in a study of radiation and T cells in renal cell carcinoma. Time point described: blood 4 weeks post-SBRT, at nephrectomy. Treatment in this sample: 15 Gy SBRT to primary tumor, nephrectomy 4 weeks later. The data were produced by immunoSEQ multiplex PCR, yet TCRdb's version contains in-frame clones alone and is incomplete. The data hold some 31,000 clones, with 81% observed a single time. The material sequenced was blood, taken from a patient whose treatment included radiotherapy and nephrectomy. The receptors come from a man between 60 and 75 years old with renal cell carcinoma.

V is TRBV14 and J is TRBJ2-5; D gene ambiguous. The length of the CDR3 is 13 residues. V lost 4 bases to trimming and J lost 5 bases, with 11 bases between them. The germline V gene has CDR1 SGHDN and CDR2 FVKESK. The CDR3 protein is CASSLRIGETQYF. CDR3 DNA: TGTGCCAGCAGCCTGCGTATAGGGGAGACCCAGTACTTC.

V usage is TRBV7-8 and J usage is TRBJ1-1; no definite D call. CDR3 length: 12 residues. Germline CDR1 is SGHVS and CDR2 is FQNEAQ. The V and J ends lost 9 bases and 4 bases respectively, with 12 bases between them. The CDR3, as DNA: TGTGCCAGTGGAGTACACATCACTGAAGCTTTCTTT. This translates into CASGVHITEAFF. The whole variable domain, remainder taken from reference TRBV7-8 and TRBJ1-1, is GAGVSQSPRYKVAKRGQDVALRCDPISGHVSLFWYQQALGQGPEFLTYFQNEAQLDKSGLPSDRFFAERPEGSVSTLKIQRTQQEDSAVYLCASGVHITEAFFGQGTRLTVV.

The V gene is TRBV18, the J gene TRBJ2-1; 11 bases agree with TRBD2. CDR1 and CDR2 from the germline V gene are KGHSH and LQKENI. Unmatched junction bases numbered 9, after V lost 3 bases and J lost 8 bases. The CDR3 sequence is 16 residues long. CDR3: CASSPISGREFDEQFF. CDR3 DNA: TGTGCCAGCTCACCGATTAGCGGGAGGGAGTTCGATGAGCAGTTCTTC.

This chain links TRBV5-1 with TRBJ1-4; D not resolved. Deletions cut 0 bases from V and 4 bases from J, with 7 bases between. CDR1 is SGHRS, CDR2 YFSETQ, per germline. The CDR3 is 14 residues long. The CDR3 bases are TGCGCCAGCAGCTTGGACCGGATTAATGAAAAACTGTTTTTT. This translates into CASSLDRINEKLFF.

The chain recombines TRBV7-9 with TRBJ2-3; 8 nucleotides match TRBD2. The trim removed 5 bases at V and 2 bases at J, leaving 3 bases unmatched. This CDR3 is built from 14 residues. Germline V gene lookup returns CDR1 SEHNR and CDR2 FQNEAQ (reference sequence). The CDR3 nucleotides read TGTGCCAGCAGCCCTAGCGGGTTCACAGATACGCAGTATTTT. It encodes CASSPSGFTDTQYF.

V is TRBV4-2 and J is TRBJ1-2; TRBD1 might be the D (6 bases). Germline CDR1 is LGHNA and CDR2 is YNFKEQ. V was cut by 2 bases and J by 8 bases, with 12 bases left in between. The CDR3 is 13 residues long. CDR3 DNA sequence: TGTGCCAGCAGCCAATTGGGGGGCCAGGGCTACACCTTC. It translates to CASSQLGGQGYTF.

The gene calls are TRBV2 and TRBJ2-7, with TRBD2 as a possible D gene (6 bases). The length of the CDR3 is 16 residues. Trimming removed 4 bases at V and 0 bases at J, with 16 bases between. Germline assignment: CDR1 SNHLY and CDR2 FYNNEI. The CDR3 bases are TGTGCCAGCAGTGGTAGTAGAGGGACTGGCTCCTACGAGCAGTACTTC. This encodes CASSGSRGTGSYEQYF.

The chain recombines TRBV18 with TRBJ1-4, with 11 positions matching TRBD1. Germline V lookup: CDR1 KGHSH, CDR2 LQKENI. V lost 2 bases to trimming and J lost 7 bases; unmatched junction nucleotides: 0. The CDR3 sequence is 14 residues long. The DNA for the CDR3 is TGTGCCAGCTCACCAGGGACAGGGGGTGAAAAACTGTTTTTT. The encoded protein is CASSPGTGGEKLFF.

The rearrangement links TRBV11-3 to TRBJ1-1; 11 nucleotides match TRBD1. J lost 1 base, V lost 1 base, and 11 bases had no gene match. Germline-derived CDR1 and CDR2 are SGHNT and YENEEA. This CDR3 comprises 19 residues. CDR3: CASSLGQGTGGAKNTEAFF. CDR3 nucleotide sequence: TGTGCCAGCAGCTTAGGTCAGGGGACAGGGGGGGCGAAGAACACTGAAGCTTTCTTT.

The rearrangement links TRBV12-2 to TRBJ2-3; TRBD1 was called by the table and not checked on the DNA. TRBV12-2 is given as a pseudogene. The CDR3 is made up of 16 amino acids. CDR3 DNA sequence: TGTGCAAGTCGCTCACGGCGGGACAGGGAAGCAGATACGCAGTATTTT. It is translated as CASRSRRDREADTQYF.

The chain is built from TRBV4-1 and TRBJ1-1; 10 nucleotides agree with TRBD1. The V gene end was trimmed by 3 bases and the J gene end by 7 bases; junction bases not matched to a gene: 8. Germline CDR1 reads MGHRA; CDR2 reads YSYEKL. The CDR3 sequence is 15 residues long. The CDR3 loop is CASSQLDRGRDEAFF. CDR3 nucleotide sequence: TGCGCCAGCAGCCAGCTCGACAGGGGGCGGGATGAAGCTTTCTTT.

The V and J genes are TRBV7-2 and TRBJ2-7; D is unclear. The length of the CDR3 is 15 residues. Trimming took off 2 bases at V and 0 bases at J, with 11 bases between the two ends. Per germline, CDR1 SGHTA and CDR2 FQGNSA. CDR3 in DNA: TGTGCCAGCAGCTTACTCACGCTCAGCTCCTACGAGCAGTACTTC. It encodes CASSLLTLSSYEQYF.

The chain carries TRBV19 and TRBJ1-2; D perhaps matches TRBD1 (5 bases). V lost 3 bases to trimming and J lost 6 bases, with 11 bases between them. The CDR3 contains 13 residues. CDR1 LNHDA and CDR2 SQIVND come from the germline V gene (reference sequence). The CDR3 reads CASSIQGTHGYTF. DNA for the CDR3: TGTGCCAGTAGTATCCAGGGTACCCATGGCTACACCTTC.